The T cell receptor beta chain described here comes from a study of blood T cell repertoires in COVID-19. The V gene end was trimmed by 0 bases and the J gene end by 3 bases; junction bases not matched to a gene: 2. Germline values: CDR1 SGHAT, CDR2 FQNNGV. The CDR3 length is 14 residues. TCRdb keeps only in-frame clones here, not all; method: immunoSEQ multiplex PCR. This table has some 300,000 clones, roughly nine tenths appearing once. The sequencing sample was made of PBMCs or T cells enriched from blood (not recorded which). The receptor's source is a woman aged 30 to 39 who had been exposed to COVID-19. The chain carries TRBV11-2 and TRBJ2-7; 7 bases agree with TRBD1. The CDR3 reads CASSLEAGGYEQYF. The CDR3 DNA reads TGTGCCAGCAGCTTAGAGGCAGGGGGCTACGAGCAGTACTTC.